This TCR beta chain was captured in a study of OX40 agonist ivuxolimab in advanced cancers. Notes on the study in general: Normalized T-cell clonal expansion was also low in a subset of nonresponders.

Repertoires were generated with immunoSEQ multiplex PCR, while TCRdb's copy carries only in-frame clones and drops some. The data hold about 72,000 clones, with approximately 81% observed a single time. With 0 bases removed from V and 8 bases from J, the gap between germline ends came to 16 bases. Germline V lookup: CDR1 LNHDA, CDR2 SQIVND (reference sequence). CDR3 length: 15 amino acids. Concerning this clone: Its antigen is as yet unknown.

V gene TRBV19 combines with J gene TRBJ1-2, with a possible D match to TRBD1 (5 bases). The source is an adult with an advanced solid tumor such as melanoma, head and neck, liver or kidney cancer. The material sequenced was CD4+ or CD8+ T cells sorted from blood, taken in a trial of the OX40 agonist ivuxolimab. CDR3 sequence: CASSIDHRQGHGYTF. CDR3 DNA sequence: TGTGCCAGTAGTATAGATCACCGGCAGGGCCACGGCTACACCTTC.